This passage covers 14 T cell receptor beta chains from one sample sequenced in a study of T cells in Graves' hyperthyroidism and ophthalmopathy. TCR beta CDR3 regions were amplified from RNA. HTBI primers drove first-round RT-PCR of the TCR CDR3. TCRdb recomputed calls from the multiplex PCR reads with MiXCR, one row per CDR3 protein. The table lists about 700,000 distinct CDR3 sequences, about 15% of them singletons, with about 9.4% in the top ten. Sequencing input: blood. These receptors all come from a woman under 30 with Graves' hyperthyroidism.

This clonotype has a count of ten or more. This chain joins TRBV6-1 and TRBJ2-4, with 11 bases lining up with TRBD2. Per the germline V gene, CDR1 is MNHNS and CDR2 is SASEGT. J lost 3 bases, V lost 2 bases, and 3 bases had no gene match. This CDR3 contains 16 residues. The CDR3 reads CASSEYGTSGKNIQYF. CDR3 sequence (DNA): TGTGCCAGCAGTGAATATGGGACTAGCGGCAAAAACATTCAGTACTTC.

There are a few counts of this clonotype. The V call is TRBV12-3 or TRBV12-4, the J call TRBJ1-4, with 8 bases fitting TRBD1. The CDR3 length is 15 residues. V lost 5 bases to trimming and J lost 8 bases; unmatched junction nucleotides: 10. This CDR3 reads CASSPPRQGSEKLFF. CDR3 DNA: TGTGCCAGCAGTCCTCCGAGACAGGGGTCAGAAAAACTGTTTTTT.

This clonotype was counted at least ten times. The chain is built from TRBV10-3 and TRBJ1-2; maybe TRBD1 (5 bases). Trimming took 3 bases from V and 8 from J, leaving 13 bases between them. The CDR3 totals 13 residues. Looked up from germline, CDR1 is ENHRY and CDR2 is SYGVKD. The CDR3 is CAISDEGSGGYTF. In DNA form, the CDR3 reads TGTGCCATCAGTGATGAGGGTTCAGGGGGCTACACCTTC.

V gene TRBV19 combines with J gene TRBJ2-5, with TRBD2 matching over 10 bases. The CDR3 length is 15 residues. V shed 5 bases, J shed 5 bases, and the junction held 8 bases outside the gene matches. Germline V gene sequence: CDR1 LNHDA, CDR2 SQIVND (reference sequence). CDR3 sequence (DNA): TGTGCCAGTAGTCCAAGGACTAGCGGATGGGAGACCCAGTACTTC. It yields the protein CASSPRTSGWETQYF.

The V and J genes are TRBV2 and TRBJ2-7; D ambiguous. The V end lost 9 bases, the J end lost 3 bases, and 12 bases lay between the germline ends. CDR1 is SNHLY and CDR2 is FYNNEI in the germline V gene. The CDR3 has 12 amino acids. CDR3: CASWGLHYEQYF. The CDR3 DNA reads TGTGCCAGTTGGGGTTTACACTACGAGCAGTACTTC.

This clonotype was counted at least ten times. The chain is built from TRBV7-9 and TRBJ2-3; 13 nucleotides align to TRBD2. The CDR3 is made up of 17 amino acids. CDR1 is SEHNR, CDR2 FQNEAQ, per germline (reference sequence). The ends lost 5 bases at V and 2 bases at J; junction bases unmatched: 7. CDR3 region: CASSTWTSGRLTDTQYF. The CDR3 DNA is TGTGCCAGCAGCACCTGGACTAGCGGGAGACTCACAGATACGCAGTATTTT. Variable domain in full (rest from reference TRBV7-9 and TRBJ2-3): DTGVSQNPRHKITKRGQNVTFRCDPISEHNRLYWYRQTLGQGPEFLTYFQNEAQLEKSRLLSDRFSAERPKGSFSTLEIQRTEQGDSAMYLCASSTWTSGRLTDTQYFGPGTRLTVL.

Many counts were recorded for this clonotype. This rearrangement joins TRBV6-6 to TRBJ2-7, with TRBD2 identical over 7 bases. Germline CDR1 is MNHNY and CDR2 is SVGAGI (reference sequence). Unmatched junction bases numbered 14, after V lost 2 bases and J lost 7 bases. This CDR3 has 16 amino acids. The CDR3 is CASSYGLGGSFGEQYF. As DNA, the CDR3 is TGTGCCAGCAGTTACGGGCTCGGCGGGAGTTTTGGGGAGCAGTACTTC.

This clonotype was picked up a small number of times. The CDR3 is CASGLVLKAGAGQFF. The CDR3 nucleotides read TGTGCTAGTGGTTTGGTACTCAAGGCGGGAGCAGGGCAGTTCTTC. The rearrangement uses TRBV12-5 and TRBJ2-1, with TRBD2 matching 7 bases. CDR1 and CDR2 from the germline V gene are LGHNT and FRNRAP. V trimming: 0 bases; J trimming: 12 bases; junction bases outside the gene matches: 11. CDR3 length: 15 residues.

This clonotype appeared many times. The chain links TRBV6-2 or TRBV6-3 to TRBJ2-7; TRBD2 aligns across 9 bases. V trimming: 7 bases; J trimming: 1 base; junction bases outside the gene matches: 8. The CDR3 extends over 15 amino acids. Germline CDR1 and CDR2: MNHEY and SVGEGT. This CDR3 is CASTVSGRMSYEQYF. CDR3 DNA: TGTGCCAGCACCGTCAGCGGGAGGATGTCCTACGAGCAGTACTTC.

This clonotype was picked up many times. V and J are TRBV6-1 and TRBJ1-2; the D gene is possibly TRBD1 (6 bases). Trimming cost V 6 bases and J 8 bases, with 16 bases left between them. The CDR3 loop spans 13 amino acids. Germline V gene data show CDR1 as MNHNS and CDR2 as SASEGT. CDR3 in DNA: TGTGCCAGCAGATCCCAGGGGATGTGGGGCTACACCTTC. Translation gives CASRSQGMWGYTF.

This clonotype appeared many times. The chain combines TRBV11-2 with TRBJ2-1; D remains ambiguous. This CDR3 has 13 amino acids. Germline CDR1 reads SGHAT; CDR2 reads FQNNGV. With 5 bases removed from V and 6 bases from J, the gap between germline ends came to 11 bases. CDR3 sequence (DNA): TGTGCCAGCAGCCGTCCTTACTCCAATGAGCAGTTCTTC. Protein: CASSRPYSNEQFF.

This clonotype has a handful of counts. The gene calls are TRBV12-3 or TRBV12-4 and TRBJ2-1; 11 bases map to TRBD2. V lost 7 bases, J lost 8 bases, and 16 bases stayed unmatched. This CDR3 has 17 amino acids. In nucleotides, the CDR3 is TGTGCCAGCATGCTCCGACTAGCGGGACAACAAGGCGATGAGCAGTTCTTC. The encoded protein is CASMLRLAGQQGDEQFF.

The rearrangement joins TRBV2 to TRBJ2-1; no clear D. The CDR3 loop spans 16 amino acids. The V gene's germline CDR1 is SNHLY and CDR2 FYNNEI. V was cut by 4 bases and J by 4 bases, with 17 bases left in between. The CDR3 spells CASSGWPSSDYNEQFF. The CDR3 DNA is TGTGCCAGCAGTGGTTGGCCATCCTCCGATTACAATGAGCAGTTCTTC.

This clonotype was seen a handful of times. A junction end diverges from the germline sequence, so it may reflect a read error. This chain links TRBV14 with TRBJ2-3; D is unresolved. Looked up from germline, CDR1 is SGHDN and CDR2 is FVKESK. The CDR3 length is 15 residues. Here the CDR3 reads CAGSLVPFGADTQYF. The CDR3 coding sequence is TGTGCCGGCAGCCTCGTTCCTTTTGGGGCAGATACGCAGTATTTT.